These 10 T cell receptor beta chains share one sample of origin, sequenced in a study of T cell responses to AZD1222 COVID-19 vaccine. Sequencing was performed with immunoSEQ multiplex PCR; in TCRdb, only in-frame clones are kept and a portion is missing. The repertoire has roughly 130,000 clones, around nine tenths of them found once; the top ten carry about 1.5%. The sample here was peripheral blood, taken on day 0 of AZD1222 vaccination. The receptor set was obtained from an adult in good health.

V usage is TRBV10-3 and J usage is TRBJ1-3; D call uncertain. Looked up from germline, CDR1 is ENHRY and CDR2 is SYGVKD. The CDR3 consists of 14 residues. The germline V and J ends were trimmed by 3 bases and 0 bases, with 6 bases remaining between them. DNA of the CDR3: TGTGCCATCAGTGAATCTCTCTCTGGAAACACCATATATTTT. Encoded protein: CAISESLSGNTIYF.

The chain carries TRBV5-6 and TRBJ1-1, with a tentative D call TRBD1 (6 bases). There are 16 residues in the CDR3. Per the germline V gene, CDR1 is SGHDT and CDR2 is YYEEEE. V shed 4 bases and J shed 6 bases, with 22 bases lying between them. The CDR3 DNA sequence: TGTGCCAGCAGCCCGGGAATGGGGGCCGTTAGCCCTGAAGCTTTCTTT. Translating gives CASSPGMGAVSPEAFF.

The chain employs TRBV5-1 and TRBJ1-2, with 8 nucleotides matching TRBD1. The CDR3 is made up of 16 amino acids. Germline CDR1 SGHRS, CDR2 YFSETQ. J lost 8 bases, V lost 4 bases, and 16 bases had no gene match. The CDR3 reads CASSLGPQGAVGGYTF. CDR3 DNA: TGCGCCAGCAGCCTGGGTCCCCAGGGGGCTGTTGGAGGCTACACCTTC.

The chain recombines TRBV7-9 with TRBJ2-1; D may correspond to TRBD1 or TRBD2 (5 bases each). This CDR3 is built from 16 residues. Germline values: CDR1 SEHNR, CDR2 FQNEAQ (reference sequence). Deletions cut 5 bases from V and 4 bases from J, with 18 bases between. CDR3: CASSLPSGTRYNEQFF. DNA for the CDR3: TGTGCCAGCAGCCTCCCCTCCGGGACCAGGTACAATGAGCAGTTCTTC.

The genes are TRBV5-1 and TRBJ2-7, with 7 bases matching TRBD2. This CDR3 has 14 residues. V trimming: 1 base; J trimming: 2 bases; junction bases outside the gene matches: 3. Germline CDR1 reads SGHRS; CDR2 reads YFSETQ. In nucleotides, the CDR3 is TGCGCCAGCAGCTTGCCGGGGGGACCCTACGAGCAGTACTTC. It translates to CASSLPGGPYEQYF.

This clone appeared a single time. The chain has TRBV6-1 and TRBJ2-7; D possibly corresponds to TRBD2 (6 bases). The V gene's germline CDR1 is MNHNS and CDR2 SASEGT. Trimming cost V 5 bases and J 3 bases, with 14 bases left between them. The CDR3 has 14 amino acids. The CDR3 DNA reads as TGTGCCAGCAGTCCCCGGAGGGAGAGCTACGAGCAGTACGTC. Translated: CASSPRRESYEQYV.

The chain uses TRBV9 and TRBJ1-2; weak D call: TRBD1 (5 bases). The germline V and J ends were trimmed by 3 bases and 9 bases, with 21 bases remaining between them. Germline CDR1 SGDLS, CDR2 YYNGEE. The CDR3 totals 15 residues. The CDR3 region has the DNA TGTGCCAGCAGCGCCCGCGGGGGGATGGGTATGAGCTACACCTTC. It is translated as CASSARGGMGMSYTF.

This clone was detected only once. The chain combines TRBV11-1 with TRBJ2-3; a possible D gene is TRBD1 (6 bases). The CDR3 length is 15 residues. V lost 1 base and J 4 bases, leaving 12 bases between the germline ends. Germline V lookup: CDR1 SGHAT, CDR2 FQDESV (reference sequence). CDR3 sequence: CASSLGGRLADTQYF. CDR3 DNA: TGTGCCAGCAGCTTAGGGGGGCGGTTGGCAGATACGCAGTATTTT.

As DNA, the CDR3 is TGTGCCAGCTCACCATCCATGGGGCAGCCTTATGGCTACACCTTC. Its protein product is CASSPSMGQPYGYTF. V gene TRBV18 combines with J gene TRBJ1-2; possibly TRBD1 for D (5 bases). The CDR3 is made up of 15 amino acids. CDR1 KGHSH and CDR2 LQKENI come from the germline V gene. Deletions cut 2 bases from V and 5 bases from J, with 15 bases between.

This chain joins TRBV3-1 (or the pseudogene TRBV3-2) and TRBJ2-3; 8 nucleotides match TRBD1. V shed 0 bases, J shed 1 base, and the junction held 9 bases outside the gene matches. The CDR3 length is 18 residues. From germline, CDR1 is LGHDT and CDR2 YNNKEL (reference sequence). This CDR3 reads CASSQEAGTGARTDTQYF. CDR3 sequence (DNA): TGTGCCAGCAGCCAAGAAGCCGGGACAGGCGCCCGCACAGATACGCAGTATTTT.